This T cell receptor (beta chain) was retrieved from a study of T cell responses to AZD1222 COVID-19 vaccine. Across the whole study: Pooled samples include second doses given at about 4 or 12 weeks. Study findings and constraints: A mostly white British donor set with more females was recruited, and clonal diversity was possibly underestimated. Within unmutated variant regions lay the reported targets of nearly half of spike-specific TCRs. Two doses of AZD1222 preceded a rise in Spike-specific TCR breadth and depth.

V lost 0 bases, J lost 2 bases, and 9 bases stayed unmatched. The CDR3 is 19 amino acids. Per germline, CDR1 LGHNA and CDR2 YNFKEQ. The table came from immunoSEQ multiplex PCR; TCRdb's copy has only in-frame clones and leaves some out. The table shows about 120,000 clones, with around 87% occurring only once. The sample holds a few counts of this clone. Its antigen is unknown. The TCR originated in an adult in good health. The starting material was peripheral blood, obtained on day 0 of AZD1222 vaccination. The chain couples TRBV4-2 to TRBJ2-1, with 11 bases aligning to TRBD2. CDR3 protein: CASSQDPSRLAGTYNEQFF. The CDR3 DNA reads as TGTGCCAGCAGCCAAGATCCATCTCGACTAGCGGGAACCTACAATGAGCAGTTCTTC.